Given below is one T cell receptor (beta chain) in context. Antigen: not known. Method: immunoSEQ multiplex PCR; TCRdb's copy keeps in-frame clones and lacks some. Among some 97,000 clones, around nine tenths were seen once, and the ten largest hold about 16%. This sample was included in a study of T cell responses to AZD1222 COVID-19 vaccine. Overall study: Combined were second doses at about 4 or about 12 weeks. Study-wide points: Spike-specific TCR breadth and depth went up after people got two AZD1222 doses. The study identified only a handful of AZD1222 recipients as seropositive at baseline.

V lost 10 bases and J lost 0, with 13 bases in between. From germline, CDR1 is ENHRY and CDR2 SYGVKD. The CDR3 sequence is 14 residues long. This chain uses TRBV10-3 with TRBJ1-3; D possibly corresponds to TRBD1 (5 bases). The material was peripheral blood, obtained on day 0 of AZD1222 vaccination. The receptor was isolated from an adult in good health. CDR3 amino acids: CATNNGGSGNTIYF. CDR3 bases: TGTGCCACCAACAACGGGGGCTCTGGAAACACCATATATTTT.